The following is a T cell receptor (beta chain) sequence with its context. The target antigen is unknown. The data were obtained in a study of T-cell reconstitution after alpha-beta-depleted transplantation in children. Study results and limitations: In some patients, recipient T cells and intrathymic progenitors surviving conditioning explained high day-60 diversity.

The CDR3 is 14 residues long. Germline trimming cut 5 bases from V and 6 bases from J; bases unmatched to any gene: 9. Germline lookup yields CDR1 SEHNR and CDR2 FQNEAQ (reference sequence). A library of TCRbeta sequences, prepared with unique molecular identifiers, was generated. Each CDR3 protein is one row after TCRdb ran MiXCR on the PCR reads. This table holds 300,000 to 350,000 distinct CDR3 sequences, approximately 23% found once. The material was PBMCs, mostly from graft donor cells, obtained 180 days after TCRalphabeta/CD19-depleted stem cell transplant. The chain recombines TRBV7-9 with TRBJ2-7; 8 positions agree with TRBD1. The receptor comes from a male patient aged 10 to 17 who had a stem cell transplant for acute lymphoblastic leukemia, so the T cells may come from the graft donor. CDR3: CASSHPDRVSEQYF. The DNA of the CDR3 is TGTGCCAGCAGCCACCCGGACAGGGTCAGCGAGCAGTACTTC.